The 8 T cell receptor beta chains listed next were all sequenced from one sample in a study of blood T cells in healthy people across ages (dated by TCRdb to about 2015). The protocol used for the library was 5' RACE. TCRdb shows the sequencer as Illumina HiSeq 2500. A second PCR of about 6 to 12 cycles was run with a J-beta primer mix and a sample-barcoded 5' primer. The public reads were quality trimmed at Q25 with fastp and then assembled into clones with MiXCR by TCRdb, keeping productive beta chains. Every entry covers one CDR3 protein and lists the most common genes and DNA from its rows. This sample is represented by around 850,000 distinct CDR3 sequences; 35% to 40% of them were singletons. The top ten clones comprise 10% to 15% of the sample. The specimen sequenced was blood. Receptors originate from a man between 18 and 35 years old in good health.

J is TRBJ2-1 and V is TRBV7-3, with TRBD1 identical over 7 bases. CDR3 length: 15 amino acids. The V segment lost 5 bases and the J segment 4 bases; nucleotides outside the gene matches: 8. Germline values: CDR1 SGHTA, CDR2 FQGTGA. CDR3 sequence (DNA): TGTGCCAGCAGCCCTAAGGGGGCAGTTTACAATGAGCAGTTCTTC. Its translation is CASSPKGAVYNEQFF.

The sample holds one count of this clonotype. The genes are TRBV27 and TRBJ2-2; D might be TRBD1 (6 bases). The CDR3 contains 16 residues. Germline loops: CDR1 MNHEY, CDR2 SMNVEV (reference sequence). Trimming pared 3 bases from V and 5 bases from J, leaving 16 bases between. CDR3 nucleotides: TGTGCCAGCAGTTTTCCCCAGGGGCGCGAGACCGGGGAGCTGTTTTTT. Translation: CASSFPQGRETGELFF.

Concerning this clonotype: A much larger clonotype is one base distant, so this may be a read error. The chain employs TRBV6-5 and TRBJ1-2; unclear D gene. The CDR3 has 17 amino acids. The germline V gene encodes CDR1 MNHEY and CDR2 SVGAGI. Here the CDR3 reads CASSYDSAGGANDGYTF. DNA for the CDR3: TGTGCCAGCAGTTACGATTCCGCAGGAGGCGCTAACGATGGCTACACCTTC.

This clonotype was seen only a few times. The chain carries TRBV12-3 or TRBV12-4 and TRBJ1-4; 8 nucleotides match TRBD1. V lost 6 bases and J lost 5; bases outside the gene matches: 5. There are 14 residues in the CDR3. The CDR3 sequence is CASSWDRTNEKLFF. The CDR3 coding sequence is TGTGCCAGCAGCTGGGACAGGACAAATGAAAAACTGTTTTTT.

The V call is TRBV12-3 or TRBV12-4, the J call TRBJ2-1; the D gene is possibly TRBD2 (7 bases). The germline V and J ends were trimmed by 5 bases and 6 bases, with 20 bases remaining between them. The CDR3 extends over 16 amino acids. The CDR3 is CASSLRTRGGPNEQFF. The CDR3 nucleotides are TGTGCCAGCAGTCTTAGGACTAGAGGGGGTCCCAATGAGCAGTTCTTC.

A note on this clonotype: With a much larger clone just one base away, this may be a read error. This chain joins TRBV12-3 or TRBV12-4 and TRBJ1-5, with D maybe TRBD1 (5 bases). Trimming cost V 5 bases and J 7 bases, with 15 bases left between them. The CDR3 has 14 amino acids. The CDR3: CASSHGRGGQPQHF. CDR3 sequence (DNA): TGTGCCAGCAGTCACGGACGGGGCGGACAGCCCCAGCATTTT.

V is TRBV29-1 and J is TRBJ2-1; D is uncertain. Germline loops: CDR1 SQVTM, CDR2 ANQGSEA. V was pared by 2 bases and J by 5 bases, with 10 bases between. This CDR3 region has 13 residues. The CDR3: CSVELVNDNEQFF. DNA of the CDR3: TGCAGCGTTGAACTAGTGAACGACAATGAGCAGTTCTTC.

For this clonotype: Since a much larger clone is just one base distant, this may be a read error. The rearrangement links TRBV4-3 to TRBJ1-1; D is unresolved. CDR1 is LGHNA and CDR2 is YSLEER in the germline V gene. CDR3 size: 12 residues. Trimming took 3 bases from V and 4 from J, leaving 6 bases between them. The DNA of the CDR3 is TGCGCCAGCAGCCACCCCGGCACTGAAGCTTTCTTT. Its translation: CASSHPGTEAFF.